The 17 T cell receptor beta chains below all came from one sample that was sequenced in a study of blood T cell repertoires in COVID-19. This table comes from immunoSEQ multiplex PCR, and its TCRdb copy is limited to in-frame clones, with some not included. There are about 250,000 clones in the sample; approximately 81% occur only once, and around 6.3% lies in the top ten. Sequences were obtained from PBMCs or T cells enriched from blood (not recorded which). The receptors were sampled from a woman between 45 and 65 years old who had been exposed to COVID-19.

The chain uses TRBV12-3 or TRBV12-4 and TRBJ2-7; possibly TRBD2 for D (5 bases). The CDR3 loop spans 11 amino acids. V lost 5 bases and J lost 7, with 9 bases in between. This CDR3 reads CASSPSGEQYF. CDR3 sequence (DNA): TGTGCCAGCAGTCCCTCGGGGGAGCAGTACTTC.

The count of this clone is one. The CDR3 spells CASSPTGEGTQYF. The CDR3 nucleotides are TGTGCCAGCAGCCCTACAGGGGAAGGGACCCAGTACTTC. The rearrangement uses TRBV14 and TRBJ2-5; 7 bases align to TRBD1. The CDR3 runs 13 residues. V shed 4 bases and J 7 bases; nucleotides not matched to a gene: 6. In germline, CDR1 is SGHDN, CDR2 FVKESK.

The chain has TRBV5-1 and TRBJ2-5, with 8 bases matching TRBD2. The V and J ends lost 1 base and 5 bases, in that order; junction bases with no gene match: 10. The CDR3 runs 16 residues. CDR1 SGHRS and CDR2 YFSETQ come from the germline V gene. CDR3: CASSLTGRGAGETQYF. CDR3 nucleotides: TGCGCCAGCAGCTTGACGGGGCGGGGGGCCGGCGAGACCCAGTACTTC.

V usage is TRBV12-3 or TRBV12-4 and J usage is TRBJ1-1; tentatively, D is TRBD1 (5 bases). The CDR3 loop spans 13 amino acids. Trimming cost V 4 bases and J 7 bases, with 13 bases left between them. CDR3 nucleotide sequence: TGTGCCAGCAGTTCCTTGGGTAGGGGTGAAGCTTTCTTT. It is translated as CASSSLGRGEAFF.

This rearrangement joins TRBV4-3 to TRBJ1-3, with a weak D call TRBD1 (5 bases). V was shortened by 0 bases and J by 7 bases, with 10 bases between the two germline ends. The CDR3 has 14 amino acids. Looked up from germline, CDR1 is LGHNA and CDR2 is YSLEER. CDR3: CASSQDAGLNTIYF. In nucleotides, the CDR3 is TGCGCCAGCAGCCAAGATGCAGGGCTCAACACCATATATTTT.

The gene calls are TRBV5-6 and TRBJ1-6; D might be TRBD1 (5 bases). Trimming shortened V by 2 bases and J by 6 bases, and 12 bases separated the two germline ends. CDR1 and CDR2 from the germline V gene are SGHDT and YYEEEE. The CDR3 length is 15 residues. The CDR3 nucleotides read TGTGCCAGCAGCTTTGGCAGCGGGGCTAATTCACCCCTCCACTTT. Its translation: CASSFGSGANSPLHF. Based on the CDR3 plus reference TRBV5-6 and TRBJ1-6, the full variable domain is DAGVTQSPTHLIKTRGQQVTLRCSPKSGHDTVSWYQQALGQGPQFIFQYYEEEERQRGNFPDRFSGHQFPNYSSELNVNALLLGDSALYLCASSFGSGANSPLHFGNGTRLTVT.

The chain is built from TRBV6-4 and TRBJ1-5, with TRBD1 matching over 10 bases. The CDR3 runs 13 residues. V gave up 5 bases and J gave up 6 bases; unmatched junction bases: 1. Germline V gene lookup returns CDR1 MRHNA and CDR2 SNTAGT. CDR3 bases: TGTGCCAGCAGTCGGGACAGGGGTCAGCCCCAGCATTTT. This translates into CASSRDRGQPQHF.

This clone was counted only a few times. The V gene is TRBV7-9, the J gene TRBJ1-1; no clear D. The CDR3 covers 12 residues. V was pared by 11 bases and J by 2 bases, with 12 bases between. Per the germline V gene, CDR1 is SEHNR and CDR2 is FQNEAQ (reference sequence). The CDR3 DNA is TGTGCCTTTGAGGGAGAAAACACTGAAGCTTTCTTT. Translated: CAFEGENTEAFF.

The chain couples TRBV10-2 to TRBJ1-1; D gene unclear. The CDR3 covers 13 residues. V lost 7 bases, J lost 4 bases, and 13 bases lay in between. The germline V gene has CDR1 WSHSY and CDR2 SAAADI. This CDR3 reads CASTEALGTEAFF. In nucleotides, the CDR3 is TGCGCCAGCACCGAGGCCTTGGGCACTGAAGCTTTCTTT.

The V call is TRBV25-1, the J call TRBJ2-2; D perhaps matches TRBD1 (6 bases). The CDR3 spans 14 residues. Germline-derived CDR1 and CDR2 are MGHDK and SYGVNS. Trimming took 6 bases from V and 0 from J, leaving 8 bases between them. The CDR3 DNA reads as TGTGCCAGCAGACAGGGCCCGAACACCGGGGAGCTGTTTTTT. Translating it yields CASRQGPNTGELFF.

The chain links TRBV3-1 (or the pseudogene TRBV3-2) to TRBJ1-1; a possible D gene is TRBD1 (5 bases). The CDR3 runs to 17 residues. V lost 1 base to trimming and J lost 0 bases, with 15 bases between them. Germline assignment: CDR1 LGHDT and CDR2 YNNKEL (reference sequence). CDR3 sequence: CASSQAGDSILNTEAFF. As DNA, the CDR3 is TGTGCCAGCAGCCAAGCGGGAGACAGCATCTTGAACACTGAAGCTTTCTTT.

V is TRBV7-2 and J is TRBJ2-7; TRBD2 matches at 10 bases. Germline V CDR1 and CDR2: SGHTA, FQGNSA. The CDR3 spans 15 residues. Trimming cost V 2 bases and J 3 bases; bases outside gene matches: 4. The CDR3 DNA sequence: TGTGCCAGCAGCTTACCCCAGCGGGGGGGCTACGAGCAGTACTTC. This gives the protein CASSLPQRGGYEQYF.

This clone was recorded only once. This chain connects TRBV27 to TRBJ2-3; 9 bases line up with TRBD2. The CDR3 contains 18 residues. J was trimmed by 6 bases and V by 4 bases; bases with no gene match: 17. Germline loops: CDR1 MNHEY, CDR2 SMNVEV (reference sequence). CDR3 sequence reads: CASSSTTGLAWKGDTQYF. The DNA for the CDR3 is TGTGCCAGCAGTTCCACCACGGGACTAGCCTGGAAGGGTGATACGCAGTATTTT.

This clone was seen a handful of times. The rearrangement joins TRBV30 to TRBJ2-1, with a possible D match to TRBD1 (6 bases). The CDR3 covers 12 residues. V lost 2 bases, J lost 10 bases, and 12 bases lay in between. Germline CDR1 GTSNPN, CDR2 SVGIG (reference sequence). The CDR3 loop reads CAWSLRTAEQFF. Here the CDR3 DNA reads TGTGCCTGGAGTCTCCGGACAGCGGAGCAGTTCTTC. The whole variable domain, filled in from reference TRBV30 and TRBJ2-1, reads SQTIHQWPATLVQPVGSPLSLECTVEGTSNPNLYWYRQAAGRGLQLLFYSVGIGQISSEVPQNLSASRPQDRQFILSSKKLLLSDSGFYLCAWSLRTAEQFFGPGTRLTVL.

In this sample, this clone turned up once. The chain couples TRBV11-2 to TRBJ2-5; a possible D gene is TRBD2 (6 bases). Germline CDR1 SGHAT, CDR2 FQNNGV. The CDR3 runs to 16 residues. Trimming cost V 1 base and J 2 bases, with 14 bases left between them. In nucleotides, the CDR3 is TGTGCCAGCAGCTTAGTAACTTTGGCGGGGCAAGAGACCCAGTACTTC. As protein: CASSLVTLAGQETQYF.

The rearrangement joins TRBV7-7 to TRBJ2-7; TRBD1 aligns across 7 bases. The germline V gene has CDR1 SSHAT and CDR2 FNYEAQ (reference sequence). V dropped 4 bases and J dropped 4; count of bases not matched to a gene: 19. This CDR3 has 18 amino acids. CDR3 residues: CASSSTFPSCRDSYEQYF. In DNA form, the CDR3 reads TGTGCCAGCAGCTCTACGTTCCCGAGCTGCCGGGACAGTTACGAGCAGTACTTC.

The chain has TRBV14 and TRBJ2-2; 8 bases fit TRBD2. The CDR3 loop spans 16 amino acids. CDR1 SGHDN and CDR2 FVKESK come from the germline V gene. V lost 4 bases and J lost 1; bases outside the gene matches: 5. CDR3 amino acids: CASSPLAGLNTGELFF. DNA for the CDR3: TGTGCCAGCAGCCCGCTAGCGGGTTTGAACACCGGGGAGCTGTTTTTT.